Below, 8 T cell receptor beta chains from the same sample are listed, as sequenced in a study of control samples from healthy donors and cancer patients. Some clones are missing from TCRdb's copy, which holds only in-frame ones; the method was immunoSEQ multiplex PCR. Of approximately 94,000 clones listed, about nine tenths are singletons. Specimen: blood. The receptors were sampled from a woman in her twenties or thirties in good health.

The rearrangement joins TRBV18 to TRBJ2-1, with TRBD2 matching 8 bases. CDR3 length: 17 amino acids. V gave up 3 bases and J gave up 4 bases; unmatched junction bases: 11. Germline CDR1 KGHSH, CDR2 LQKENI. CDR3: CASSPATSRGGYNEQFF. The CDR3 region has the DNA TGTGCCAGCTCACCGGCAACTAGTCGGGGGGGATACAATGAGCAGTTCTTC.

The chain carries TRBV10-1 and TRBJ2-1, with 7 nucleotides matching TRBD2. This CDR3 comprises 14 residues. Per germline, CDR1 WNHNN and CDR2 SYGVQD (reference sequence). After removal of 3 bases from V and 7 bases from J, the junction contained 6 bases not matched to a gene. This CDR3 reads CASSDAGVRNEQFF. In DNA, the CDR3 is TGCGCCAGCAGTGATGCGGGGGTAAGAAATGAGCAGTTCTTC.

J is TRBJ1-2 and V is TRBV6-5; the D is unclear. This CDR3 spans 15 amino acids. CDR1 is MNHEY, CDR2 SVGAGI, per germline. V dropped 2 bases and J dropped 2 bases, with 12 bases sitting between them. CDR3 region: CASSYGRAGNYGYTF. CDR3 coding DNA: TGTGCCAGCAGTTACGGTCGGGCGGGAAACTATGGCTACACCTTC.

This rearrangement joins TRBV2 to TRBJ2-3; 8 bases map to TRBD1. Trimming cost V 10 bases and J 1 base; bases outside gene matches: 10. The CDR3 is made up of 15 amino acids. Germline values: CDR1 SNHLY, CDR2 FYNNEI. In DNA form, the CDR3 reads TGTGCCACTTACAGGGGGAGGCTGCGCACAGATACGCAGTATTTT. Protein sequence: CATYRGRLRTDTQYF.

The J gene is TRBJ1-2, the V gene TRBV10-3, with 11 positions matching TRBD1. Germline V gene sequence: CDR1 ENHRY, CDR2 SYGVKD. J was trimmed by 7 bases and V by 9 bases; bases with no gene match: 19. The length of the CDR3 is 17 residues. CDR3: CAIMDWDRGTTRPGYTF. As DNA, the CDR3 is TGTGCCATTATGGATTGGGACAGGGGGACTACTCGTCCTGGCTACACCTTC.

J is TRBJ2-2 and V is TRBV7-8; TRBD1 might be the D (5 bases). The CDR3 length is 15 residues. The germline V gene has CDR1 SGHVS and CDR2 FQNEAQ. V was cut by 3 bases and J by 4 bases, with 12 bases left in between. CDR3: CASSLIQGPTGELFF. CDR3 DNA: TGTGCCAGCAGCTTGATTCAGGGCCCCACCGGGGAGCTGTTTTTT.

This clone has only one observation. The V gene is TRBV4-2, the J gene TRBJ1-5, with D unclear. V was pared by 1 base and J by 2 bases, with 6 bases between. CDR3 length equals 14 residues. Germline lookup yields CDR1 LGHNA and CDR2 YNFKEQ. CDR3 amino acids: CASSQVGGNQPQHF. The CDR3 DNA follows: TGTGCCAGCAGCCAAGTTGGGGGCAATCAGCCCCAGCATTTT.

In DNA form, the CDR3 reads TGTGCCAGCAGTTCGGGAATCGGGAATCAGCCCCAGCATTTT. Its protein is CASSSGIGNQPQHF. The chain has TRBV6-5 and TRBJ1-5; no reliable D call. The germline V gene has CDR1 MNHEY and CDR2 SVGAGI. Between the trimmed V and J ends, which lost 4 bases and 4 bases, there was a span of 11 bases. The CDR3 loop spans 14 amino acids.